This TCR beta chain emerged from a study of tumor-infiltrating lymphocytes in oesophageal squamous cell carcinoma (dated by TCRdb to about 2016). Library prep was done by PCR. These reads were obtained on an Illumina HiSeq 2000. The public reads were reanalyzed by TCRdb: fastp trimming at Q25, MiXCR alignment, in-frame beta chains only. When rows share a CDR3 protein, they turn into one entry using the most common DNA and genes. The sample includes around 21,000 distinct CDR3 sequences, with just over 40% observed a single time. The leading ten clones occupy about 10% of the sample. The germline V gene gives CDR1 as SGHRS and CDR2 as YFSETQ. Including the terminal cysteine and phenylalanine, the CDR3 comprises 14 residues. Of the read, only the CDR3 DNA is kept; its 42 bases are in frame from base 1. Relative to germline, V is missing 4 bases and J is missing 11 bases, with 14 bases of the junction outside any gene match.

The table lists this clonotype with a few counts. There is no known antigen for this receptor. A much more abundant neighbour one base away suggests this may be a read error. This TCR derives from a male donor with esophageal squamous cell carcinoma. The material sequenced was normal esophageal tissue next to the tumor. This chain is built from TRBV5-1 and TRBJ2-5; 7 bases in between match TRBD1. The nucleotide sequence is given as TGCGCCAGCAGCCCAGGGACAGCCTACAATGAGCAGTACTTC. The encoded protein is CASSPGTAYNEQYF.